Following are 27 T cell receptor beta chains from one sample sequenced in a study of siplizumab effects on memory and regulatory T cells. Here immunoSEQ multiplex PCR was the method, and the copy in TCRdb shows in-frame clones only, minus some. The table shows 85,000 to 90,000 clones, with about nine tenths occurring only once. The sample consisted of CD4+ T cells sorted from blood. These receptors were collected from a human donor in good health.

The rearrangement uses TRBV9 and TRBJ2-5; TRBD1 matches at 7 bases. V was clipped by 4 bases and J by 3 bases; unmatched bases: 6. Germline V CDR1 and CDR2: SGDLS, YYNGEE. The CDR3 extends over 14 amino acids. The CDR3 protein is CASSPGTVEETQYF. In DNA form, the CDR3 reads TGTGCCAGCAGCCCCGGGACAGTAGAAGAGACCCAGTACTTC.

The rearrangement joins TRBV7-2 to TRBJ2-1; TRBD1 matches at 9 bases. V was pared by 4 bases and J by 6 bases, with 16 bases of the junction left unmatched. CDR1 and CDR2 from the germline V gene are SGHTA and FQGNSA. This CDR3 has 18 amino acids. The CDR3 loop is CASSSQAHSGTGSNEQFF. CDR3 DNA sequence: TGTGCCAGCAGCTCCCAAGCCCATTCCGGGACAGGGTCCAATGAGCAGTTCTTC.

The rearrangement joins TRBV6-6 to TRBJ2-5; TRBD1 agrees at 7 bases. The V and J ends lost 2 bases and 1 base, in that order; junction bases with no gene match: 4. Germline values: CDR1 MNHNY, CDR2 SVGAGI (reference sequence). The CDR3 runs to 15 residues. The CDR3 reads CASSYATGPQETQYF. The CDR3 region has the DNA TGTGCCAGCAGTTACGCGACAGGGCCCCAAGAGACCCAGTACTTC.

This chain links TRBV29-1 with TRBJ1-4; 8 nucleotides agree with TRBD1. CDR3 length: 14 amino acids. J was trimmed by 7 bases and V by 6 bases; bases with no gene match: 10. Per the germline V gene, CDR1 is SQVTM and CDR2 is ANQGSEA. The CDR3 protein is CSVADRGVTEKLFF. The DNA for the CDR3 is TGCAGCGTCGCAGACAGGGGAGTAACTGAAAAACTGTTTTTT.

V usage is TRBV19 and J usage is TRBJ1-2; a weak D match, TRBD1 (5 bases). V lost 5 bases, J lost 2 bases, and 18 bases lay in between. The CDR3 extends over 16 amino acids. Germline lookup yields CDR1 LNHDA and CDR2 SQIVND (reference sequence). DNA of the CDR3: TGTGCCAGTAGTCCCGGGACGCCTGGACCCAACTATGGCTACACCTTC. Translated, it gives CASSPGTPGPNYGYTF.

V is TRBV19 and J is TRBJ2-3, with D unclear. CDR1 is LNHDA, CDR2 SQIVND, per germline (reference sequence). V lost 3 bases, J lost 2 bases, and 9 bases lay in between. The CDR3 consists of 14 residues. The CDR3 region is CASSIRRTTDTQYF. The CDR3 DNA is TGTGCCAGTAGTATTCGGAGAACCACAGATACGCAGTATTTT.

This chain uses TRBV2 with TRBJ1-5; 8 bases are a match to TRBD1. CDR3 size: 15 residues. V shed 6 bases, J shed 0 bases, and the junction held 4 bases outside the gene matches. Germline CDR1 SNHLY, CDR2 FYNNEI. This chain's CDR3 is CASSRQGYSNQPQHF. The CDR3 coding sequence is TGTGCCAGCAGCCGACAGGGGTATAGCAATCAGCCCCAGCATTTT.

The CDR3 DNA reads as TGTGCCAGAAAGACCCTTTTAGCGGGAGGTAGCTCCTACAATGAGCAGTTCTTC. Protein sequence: CARKTLLAGGSSYNEQFF. The chain couples TRBV5-3 to TRBJ2-1, with 10 bases identical to TRBD2. TRBV5-3 falls under the ORF class, with uncertain function. Trimming removed 6 bases from V and 0 bases from J; junction bases left unmatched: 12. This CDR3 contains 18 residues.

This chain uses TRBV7-2 with TRBJ2-1; the match to TRBD2 covers 11 bases. The V gene's germline CDR1 is SGHTA and CDR2 FQGNSA. The CDR3 consists of 17 residues. After removal of 0 bases from V and 8 bases from J, the junction contained 9 bases not matched to a gene. DNA for the CDR3: TGTGCCAGCAGCTTAGCTTCCCCTAGCGGGAGGACGTATGAGCAGTTCTTC. Protein sequence: CASSLASPSGRTYEQFF.

The chain employs TRBV9 and TRBJ2-1, with D possibly matching TRBD1 (5 bases). The CDR3 spans 12 residues. CDR1 SGDLS and CDR2 YYNGEE come from the germline V gene. V lost 0 bases and J 10 bases, leaving 8 bases between the germline ends. The CDR3 is CASSVGQGEQFF. CDR3 in DNA: TGTGCCAGCAGCGTAGGTCAGGGAGAGCAGTTCTTC.

This clone is judged medium-sized. V gene TRBV11-3 combines with J gene TRBJ1-1, with D perhaps TRBD1 (5 bases). V lost 5 bases, J lost 4 bases, and 14 bases lay in between. The CDR3 runs to 14 residues. The V gene's germline CDR1 is SGHNT and CDR2 YENEEA. The CDR3 region is CASSPSQGGTEAFF. CDR3 sequence (DNA): TGTGCCAGCAGCCCGTCCCAGGGAGGCACTGAAGCTTTCTTT.

The chain is built from TRBV7-2 and TRBJ2-7; TRBD2 matches 9 bases. The CDR3 is 15 residues long. The trim removed 4 bases at V and 2 bases at J, leaving 6 bases unmatched. CDR1 is SGHTA, CDR2 FQGNSA, per germline. The CDR3 DNA reads as TGTGCCAGCAGCTCCCAGGGACTAGCTACCTACGAGCAGTACTTC. This codes for CASSSQGLATYEQYF.

The chain has TRBV5-1 and TRBJ2-1; 15 bases match TRBD2. Germline V gives CDR1 SGHRS, CDR2 YFSETQ. The CDR3 is 17 residues long. With 4 bases clipped from V and 8 bases from J, the junction kept 10 bases outside the gene matches. In DNA, the CDR3 is TGCGCCAGCAGCGGGGGGACTAGCGGGAGGTCCTGGTATGAGCAGTTCTTC. This encodes CASSGGTSGRSWYEQFF.

The chain joins TRBV9 to TRBJ2-3; D is possibly TRBD2 (5 bases). In germline, CDR1 is SGDLS, CDR2 YYNGEE. The CDR3 is 17 residues long. V was trimmed by 3 bases and J by 3 bases, leaving 20 bases between them. DNA of the CDR3: TGTGCCAGCAGCGCCCATCGGGGATCAACTATAACAGATACGCAGTATTTT. It specifies CASSAHRGSTITDTQYF.

The chain links TRBV7-9 to TRBJ1-5; D unclear. This CDR3 comprises 14 residues. The V gene's germline CDR1 is SEHNR and CDR2 FQNEAQ (reference sequence). V was cut by 5 bases and J by 5 bases, with 13 bases left in between. This chain's CDR3 is CASSPHTSYQPQHF. CDR3 sequence (DNA): TGTGCCAGCAGCCCTCACACTTCTTATCAGCCCCAGCATTTT.

V usage is TRBV20-1 and J usage is TRBJ2-3; D ambiguous. This CDR3 has 11 residues. V was cut by 3 bases and J by 7 bases, with 8 bases left in between. CDR1 is DFQATT and CDR2 is SNEGSKA in the germline V gene (reference sequence). CDR3 sequence: CSASQENTQYF. CDR3 DNA: TGCAGTGCTAGCCAGGAGAATACGCAGTATTTT.

The chain uses TRBV29-1 and TRBJ1-5; D gene ambiguous. In germline, CDR1 is SQVTM, CDR2 ANQGSEA. The CDR3 is made up of 13 amino acids. Trimming took off 6 bases at V and 0 bases at J, with 9 bases between the two ends. The DNA for the CDR3 is TGCAGCGTCGCGGGATATAGCAATCAGCCCCAGCATTTT. It yields the protein CSVAGYSNQPQHF.

The chain couples TRBV29-1 to TRBJ1-6, with D maybe TRBD1 (5 bases). Germline loops: CDR1 SQVTM, CDR2 ANQGSEA. CDR3 length equals 13 residues. The V end was cut by 5 bases, the J end by 3 bases, with 8 bases between. The CDR3 region has the DNA TGCAGCGTTCGTCAGGGCTATAATTCACCCCTCCACTTT. Amino acid sequence: CSVRQGYNSPLHF. Full variable domain (missing parts from reference TRBV29-1 and TRBJ1-6): SAVISQKPSRDICQRGTSLTIQCQVDSQVTMMFWYRQQPGQSLTLIATANQGSEATYESGFVIDKFPISRPNLTFSTLTVSNMSPEDSSIYLCSVRQGYNSPLHFGNGTRLTVT.

This sequence joins TRBV28 and TRBJ2-2; a weak D match, TRBD1 (7 bases). CDR3 length: 15 residues. Germline assignment: CDR1 MDHEN and CDR2 SYDVKM. Trimming stripped 1 base from V and 4 bases from J, with 10 bases between. The CDR3 DNA follows: TGTGCCAGCAGTTTATTGCAGGGGGGCACCGGGGAGCTGTTTTTT. Translation gives CASSLLQGGTGELFF.

The V call is TRBV27, the J call TRBJ2-1; D gene uncertain. Trimming took off 6 bases at V and 6 bases at J, with 21 bases between the two ends. This CDR3 region has 16 residues. CDR1 and CDR2 (germline): MNHEY, SMNVEV (reference sequence). This CDR3 reads CASRHRTAVTPNEQFF. CDR3 DNA: TGTGCCAGCAGGCATCGGACGGCTGTGACTCCCAATGAGCAGTTCTTC.

The chain joins TRBV6-1 to TRBJ2-7; TRBD1 might be the D (5 bases). Germline V gene data show CDR1 as MNHNS and CDR2 as SASEGT. Deletions cut 6 bases from V and 2 bases from J, with 11 bases between. The CDR3 has 13 amino acids. The CDR3 sequence: CASRATEPYEQYF. The CDR3 DNA reads as TGTGCCAGCAGGGCGACAGAACCCTACGAGCAGTACTTC.

This chain joins TRBV10-3 and TRBJ1-1; weak D call: TRBD1 (5 bases). This CDR3 has 12 residues. Germline CDR1 reads ENHRY; CDR2 reads SYGVKD. Trimming took 0 bases from V and 10 from J, leaving 9 bases between them. The chain's CDR3 is CAISESRGIAFF. The CDR3 coding sequence is TGTGCCATCAGTGAGTCGAGGGGAATAGCTTTCTTT.

The chain is built from TRBV28 and TRBJ1-5; the match to TRBD1 covers 9 bases. The J segment lost 1 base and the V segment lost 4 bases, leaving 11 bases of the junction unmatched. The CDR3 spans 18 residues. Germline CDR1 and CDR2: MDHEN and SYDVKM. CDR3 in amino acids: CASSSAPGQGKSNQPQHF. The CDR3 DNA sequence: TGTGCCAGCAGTTCCGCGCCTGGACAGGGGAAGAGCAATCAGCCCCAGCATTTT.

V and J are TRBV30 and TRBJ1-6, with D possibly matching TRBD1 (6 bases). Germline CDR1 reads GTSNPN; CDR2 reads SVGIG (reference sequence). V was trimmed by 4 bases and J by 5 bases, leaving 9 bases between them. The CDR3 contains 13 residues. In DNA, the CDR3 is TGTGCCTGGAATACAGGGAATAATTCACCCCTCCACTTT. It encodes CAWNTGNNSPLHF.

The chain recombines TRBV7-2 with TRBJ2-5, with D unresolved. V lost 2 bases, J lost 2 bases, and 12 bases lay in between. There are 15 residues in the CDR3. The V gene's germline CDR1 is SGHTA and CDR2 FQGNSA. The DNA for the CDR3 is TGTGCCAGCAGCTTATTCGACTTCCCACAAGAGACCCAGTACTTC. Protein product: CASSLFDFPQETQYF.

The chain uses TRBV18 and TRBJ2-6, with D hard to call. The V end lost 5 bases, the J end lost 4 bases, and 9 bases lay between the germline ends. Germline assignment: CDR1 KGHSH and CDR2 LQKENI. There are 14 residues in the CDR3. In DNA, the CDR3 is TGTGCCAGCTCATTGGTCCAGGGGGCCAACGTCCTGACTTTC. It encodes CASSLVQGANVLTF.

The gene calls are TRBV5-1 and TRBJ2-5; 8 bases match TRBD1. V shed 4 bases, J shed 3 bases, and the junction held 2 bases outside the gene matches. Germline values: CDR1 SGHRS, CDR2 YFSETQ. This CDR3 has 13 amino acids. CDR3 loop: CASSQGQEETQYF. Here the CDR3 DNA reads TGCGCCAGCAGCCAGGGACAGGAAGAGACCCAGTACTTC.